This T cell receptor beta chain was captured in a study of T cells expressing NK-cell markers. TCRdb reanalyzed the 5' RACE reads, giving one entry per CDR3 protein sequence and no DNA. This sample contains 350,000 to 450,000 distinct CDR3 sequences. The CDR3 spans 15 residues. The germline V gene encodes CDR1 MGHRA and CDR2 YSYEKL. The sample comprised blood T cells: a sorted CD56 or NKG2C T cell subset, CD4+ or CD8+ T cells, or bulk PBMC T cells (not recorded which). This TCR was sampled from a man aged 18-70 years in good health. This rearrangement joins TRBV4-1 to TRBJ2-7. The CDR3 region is CASSQDSSGIYEQYF.